These 25 T cell receptor beta chains share one sample of origin, sequenced in a study of blood T cell repertoires in COVID-19. Produced via immunoSEQ multiplex PCR; TCRdb's table is partial and in-frame only. The repertoire holds fewer than 300,000 clones, approximately 93% seen once, with over 2% in the top ten. Sequenced sample: peripheral blood. These receptors were obtained from a woman aged 25 to 39 with COVID-19, enrolled during active disease.

The CDR3 bases are TGTGCCAGCAGCTCCCAGACAGGTTACAATGAGCAGTTCTTC. Translation: CASSSQTGYNEQFF. V is TRBV7-9 and J is TRBJ2-1; D possibly corresponds to TRBD1 (6 bases). The CDR3 has 14 residues. In germline, CDR1 is SEHNR, CDR2 FQNEAQ (reference sequence). V was shortened by 4 bases and J by 4 bases, with 11 bases between the two germline ends. Variable domain in full (rest from reference TRBV7-9 and TRBJ2-1): DTGVSQNPRHKITKRGQNVTFRCDPISEHNRLYWYRQTLGQGPEFLTYFQNEAQLEKSRLLSDRFSAERPKGSFSTLEIQRTEQGDSAMYLCASSSQTGYNEQFFGPGTRLTVL.

This clone was found a few times. This chain's CDR3 is CASSVAGGNTEAFF. Written as DNA, the CDR3 is TGTGCCAGCAGCGTAGCTGGGGGCAACACTGAAGCTTTCTTT. The J gene is TRBJ1-1, the V gene TRBV9; D possibly corresponds to TRBD1 (6 bases). V was cut by 0 bases and J by 2 bases, with 8 bases left in between. Germline CDR1 is SGDLS and CDR2 is YYNGEE. CDR3 size: 14 residues.

V is TRBV7-8 and J is TRBJ1-1, with unresolved D. The CDR3 covers 15 residues. From germline, CDR1 is SGHVS and CDR2 FQNEAQ. V lost 5 bases to trimming and J lost 1 base, with 14 bases between them. The CDR3 reads CASSTDLITNTEAFF. CDR3 coding DNA: TGTGCCAGCAGCACAGATTTAATTACGAACACTGAAGCTTTCTTT.

This clone has a handful of counts. The J gene is TRBJ2-7, the V gene TRBV19; TRBD2 agrees at 9 bases. V was clipped by 3 bases and J by 0 bases; unmatched bases: 3. Germline V gene lookup returns CDR1 LNHDA and CDR2 SQIVND (reference sequence). The CDR3 is made up of 15 amino acids. CDR3 DNA sequence: TGTGCCAGTAGTATGATAGCGGGAGTCTCCTACGAGCAGTACTTC. As protein: CASSMIAGVSYEQYF. The variable domain in full, with the rest retrieved from reference TRBV19 and TRBJ2-7, is DGGITQSPKYLFRKEGQNVTLSCEQNLNHDAMYWYRQDPGQGLRLIYYSQIVNDFQKGDIAEGYSVSREKKESFPLTVTSAQKNPTAFYLCASSMIAGVSYEQYFGPGTRLTVT.

The chain carries TRBV28 and TRBJ2-7; no firm D call. This CDR3 comprises 14 residues. Germline lookup yields CDR1 MDHEN and CDR2 SYDVKM. V was shortened by 2 bases and J by 0 bases, with 8 bases between the two germline ends. The CDR3 protein is CASSLRYRSYEQYF. The CDR3 DNA sequence: TGTGCCAGCAGTTTACGGTATCGCTCCTACGAGCAGTACTTC.

The chain combines TRBV9 with TRBJ2-7; D remains ambiguous. The CDR3 runs to 14 residues. Deletions cut 5 bases from V and 0 bases from J, with 12 bases between. In germline, CDR1 is SGDLS, CDR2 YYNGEE. In DNA, the CDR3 is TGTGCCAGCAGGAAGATAGCATCCTCCTACGAGCAGTACTTC. Translation: CASRKIASSYEQYF.

This chain connects TRBV18 to TRBJ2-7; 7 positions match TRBD1. This CDR3 spans 13 amino acids. With V trimmed by 1 base and J by 5 bases, 2 bases remained unmatched. Germline CDR1 is KGHSH and CDR2 is LQKENI. The CDR3 here is CASSPRQGDEQYF. In DNA, the CDR3 is TGTGCCAGCTCACCACGACAGGGCGACGAGCAGTACTTC.

The V call is TRBV5-1, the J call TRBJ2-2; D is unclear. CDR1 SGHRS and CDR2 YFSETQ come from the germline V gene. Trimming cost V 0 bases and J 6 bases, with 12 bases left between them. CDR3 length: 15 residues. CDR3 protein: CASSLAVRLPGELFF. In DNA, the CDR3 is TGCGCCAGCAGCTTGGCCGTTCGACTCCCCGGGGAGCTGTTTTTT.

The chain recombines TRBV5-5 with TRBJ1-5; 7 bases agree with TRBD1. CDR1 and CDR2 from the germline V gene are SGHKS and YYEKEE (reference sequence). The J segment lost 2 bases and the V segment lost 5 bases, leaving 7 bases of the junction unmatched. This CDR3 is 15 amino acids long. DNA for the CDR3: TGTGCCAGCAGTTCTTACGACAGGGGCAATCAGCCCCAGCATTTT. Residues: CASSSYDRGNQPQHF.

This clone was found a few times. CDR3 coding DNA: TGCAGTGCTAGAGTGGGACTACGCTACACCTTC. Amino acid sequence: CSARVGLRYTF. The chain is built from TRBV20-1 and TRBJ1-2; D possibly corresponds to TRBD1 (5 bases). The ends were cut back, 1 base at V and 9 bases at J, with 9 bases in the middle. The germline gives CDR1 DFQATT, CDR2 SNEGSKA (reference sequence). This CDR3 has 11 amino acids.

This clone was counted a single time. V and J are TRBV3-1 (or the pseudogene TRBV3-2) and TRBJ1-4; the match to TRBD1 covers 9 bases. The CDR3 is made up of 17 amino acids. Germline values: CDR1 LGHDT, CDR2 YNNKEL (reference sequence). V shed 8 bases and J 0 bases; nucleotides not matched to a gene: 10. CDR3 loop: CASSTGTGFATNEKLFF. The CDR3 bases are TGTGCCAGCTCCACCGGGACAGGGTTTGCAACTAATGAAAAACTGTTTTTT.

The count of this clone is one. The chain has TRBV5-6 and TRBJ2-2, with a possible D match to TRBD2 (5 bases). Germline CDR1 reads SGHDT; CDR2 reads YYEEEE. V was trimmed by 2 bases and J by 4 bases, leaving 15 bases between them. The CDR3 is 16 amino acids. The DNA of the CDR3 is TGTGCCAGCAGCTTTTCAGCAGGAGGAGCCACCGGGGAGCTGTTTTTT. Its protein product is CASSFSAGGATGELFF.

V usage is TRBV3-1 (or the pseudogene TRBV3-2) and J usage is TRBJ2-1; 14 nucleotides line up with TRBD2. V trimming: 4 bases; J trimming: 2 bases; junction bases outside the gene matches: 13. The germline V gene has CDR1 LGHDT and CDR2 YNNKEL (reference sequence). The length of the CDR3 is 20 residues. The CDR3 DNA reads as TGTGCCAGCAGCCCCCAACCGGGACTAGCGGGAGCGGGAGCCTACAATGAGCAGTTCTTC. Its protein product is CASSPQPGLAGAGAYNEQFF.

This clone occurred a few times. The V call is TRBV28, the J call TRBJ2-4; 7 bases match TRBD1. The CDR3 loop spans 14 amino acids. Trimming at V came to 4 bases and at J to 8 bases, leaving 8 bases not matched to a gene. Germline V gives CDR1 MDHEN, CDR2 SYDVKM. The DNA for the CDR3 is TGTGCCAGCAGTTCCCAGGGGGTGTCGGACATTCAGTACTTC. Its protein product is CASSSQGVSDIQYF.

The rearrangement uses TRBV29-1 and TRBJ2-7; 13 bases align to TRBD2. Germline CDR1 reads SQVTM; CDR2 reads ANQGSEA. V lost 5 bases to trimming and J lost 5 bases; unmatched junction nucleotides: 3. This CDR3 contains 13 residues. DNA of the CDR3: TGCAGCGTTCGGACTAGCGGGAGACACGAGCAGTACTTC. The encoded protein is CSVRTSGRHEQYF.

This chain connects TRBV18 to TRBJ1-1; 10 bases align to TRBD1. Losses at the gene ends were 3 bases for V and 7 bases for J; bases not matched to a gene: 5. This CDR3 comprises 14 residues. The germline V gene encodes CDR1 KGHSH and CDR2 LQKENI. The chain's CDR3 is CASSPGGQGLEAFF. The CDR3 bases are TGTGCCAGCTCACCTGGGGGACAGGGGCTTGAAGCTTTCTTT. The full variable domain, completed using reference TRBV18 and TRBJ1-1, is NAGVMQNPRHLVRRRGQEARLRCSPMKGHSHVYWYRQLPEEGLKFMVYLQKENIIDESGMPKERFSAEFPKEGPSILRIQQVVRGDSAAYFCASSPGGQGLEAFFGQGTRLTVV.

This clone was observed a handful of times. Distinct nucleotide sequences in the sample also encode this CDR3. The V call is TRBV3-1 (or the pseudogene TRBV3-2), the J call TRBJ2-7; TRBD2 aligns across 13 bases. The CDR3 totals 15 residues. The J segment lost 3 bases and the V segment lost 1 base, leaving 0 bases of the junction unmatched. Per germline, CDR1 LGHDT and CDR2 YNNKEL (reference sequence). CDR3 in DNA: TGTGCCAGCAGCCAAGGGACTAGCGGGAGCTACGAGCAGTACTTC. Translating it yields CASSQGTSGSYEQYF.

The chain combines TRBV27 with TRBJ1-1; 8 nucleotides line up with TRBD1. CDR1 and CDR2 (germline): MNHEY, SMNVEV (reference sequence). The CDR3 is 15 residues long. The V and J ends lost 5 bases and 2 bases, in that order; junction bases with no gene match: 7. The CDR3 bases are TGTGCCAGCAGTCGCTCAGGACAGGGAAACACTGAAGCTTTCTTT. It codes for CASSRSGQGNTEAFF.

J is TRBJ1-4 and V is TRBV19; D is unclear. V was clipped by 3 bases and J by 4 bases, with 15 bases between them. The germline V gene encodes CDR1 LNHDA and CDR2 SQIVND (reference sequence). The CDR3 has 16 residues. The CDR3, as DNA: TGTGCCAGTAGTATTGGAGGCAGCTTCCATAATGAAAAACTGTTTTTT. Translation gives CASSIGGSFHNEKLFF.

This chain joins TRBV10-3 and TRBJ1-6; 7 nucleotides line up with TRBD1. Germline lookup yields CDR1 ENHRY and CDR2 SYGVKD. CDR3 size: 16 residues. V shed 4 bases, J shed 5 bases, and the junction held 8 bases outside the gene matches. The CDR3 DNA is TGTGCCATCAGTGGCGCCTGGACAGGCGATAATTCACCCCTCCACTTT. Translating it yields CAISGAWTGDNSPLHF.

This clone occurred once. This sequence joins TRBV5-1 and TRBJ2-6; D perhaps matches TRBD2 (5 bases). The CDR3 runs to 16 residues. Germline assignment: CDR1 SGHRS and CDR2 YFSETQ. Trimming pared 4 bases from V and 0 bases from J, leaving 11 bases between. CDR3 loop: CASSVVSGSGANVLTF. CDR3 nucleotide sequence: TGCGCCAGCAGCGTAGTGAGCGGCTCTGGGGCCAACGTCCTGACTTTC.

The chain uses TRBV13 and TRBJ2-3; 7 bases are shared with TRBD2. This CDR3 has 15 amino acids. Germline lookup yields CDR1 PRHDT and CDR2 FYEKMQ (reference sequence). The J segment lost 2 bases and the V segment lost 3 bases, leaving 5 bases of the junction unmatched. This CDR3 reads CASSLGGRYTDTQYF. DNA for the CDR3: TGTGCCAGCAGCTTGGGAGGGAGATACACAGATACGCAGTATTTT. Complete variable domain (other parts from reference TRBV13 and TRBJ2-3): AAGVIQSPRHLIKEKRETATLKCYPIPRHDTVYWYQQGPGQDPQFLISFYEKMQSDKGSIPDRFSAQQFSDYHSELNMSSLELGDSALYFCASSLGGRYTDTQYFGPGTRLTVL.

The chain couples TRBV27 to TRBJ1-2, with D perhaps TRBD1 (5 bases). CDR3 length: 15 residues. Germline-derived CDR1 and CDR2 are MNHEY and SMNVEV (reference sequence). V gave up 2 bases and J gave up 4 bases, with 14 bases separating them. CDR3 sequence (DNA): TGTGCCAGCAGTTTAAGAGGAGGGGTTAGCTATGGCTACACCTTC. The encoded protein is CASSLRGGVSYGYTF.

This rearrangement joins TRBV10-3 to TRBJ1-2; 8 bases line up with TRBD1. The germline V gene has CDR1 ENHRY and CDR2 SYGVKD. The J segment lost 7 bases and the V segment lost 4 bases, leaving 5 bases of the junction unmatched. The length of the CDR3 is 13 residues. The CDR3 DNA follows: TGTGCCATCAGTGTGGACAGGGTGGCTGGCTACACCTTC. It yields the protein CAISVDRVAGYTF.

This clone was seen only once. The rearrangement uses TRBV25-1 and TRBJ2-7; D possibly corresponds to TRBD1 (6 bases). Deletions cut 1 base from V and 6 bases from J, with 16 bases between. This CDR3 is 15 amino acids long. Germline lookup yields CDR1 MGHDK and CDR2 SYGVNS. The CDR3 loop reads CASSESLGRGAEQYF. The CDR3 DNA sequence: TGTGCCAGCAGTGAATCGTTAGGCAGGGGAGCCGAGCAGTACTTC.